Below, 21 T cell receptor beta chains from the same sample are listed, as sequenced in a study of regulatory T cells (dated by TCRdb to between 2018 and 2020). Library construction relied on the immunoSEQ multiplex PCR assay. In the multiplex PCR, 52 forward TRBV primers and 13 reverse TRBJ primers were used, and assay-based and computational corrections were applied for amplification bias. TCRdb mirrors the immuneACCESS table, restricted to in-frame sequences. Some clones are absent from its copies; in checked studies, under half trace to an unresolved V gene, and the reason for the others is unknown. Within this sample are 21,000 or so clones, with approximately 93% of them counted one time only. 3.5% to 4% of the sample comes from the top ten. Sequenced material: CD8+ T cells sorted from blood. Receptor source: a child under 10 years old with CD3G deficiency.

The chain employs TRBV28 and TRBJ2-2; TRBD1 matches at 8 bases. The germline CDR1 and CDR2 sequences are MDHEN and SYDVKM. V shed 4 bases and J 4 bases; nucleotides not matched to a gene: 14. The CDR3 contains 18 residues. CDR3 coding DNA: TGTGCCAGCAGTTCATTACCTGGGACAGGTTCTTTCACCGGGGAGCTGTTTTTT. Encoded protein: CASSSLPGTGSFTGELFF.

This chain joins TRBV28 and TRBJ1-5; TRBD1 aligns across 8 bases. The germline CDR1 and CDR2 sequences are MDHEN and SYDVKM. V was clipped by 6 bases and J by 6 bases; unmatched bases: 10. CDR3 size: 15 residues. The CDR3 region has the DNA TGTGCCAGCAGCCAGGACAGGGAAGCTCCTCAGCCCCAGCATTTT. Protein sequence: CASSQDREAPQPQHF.

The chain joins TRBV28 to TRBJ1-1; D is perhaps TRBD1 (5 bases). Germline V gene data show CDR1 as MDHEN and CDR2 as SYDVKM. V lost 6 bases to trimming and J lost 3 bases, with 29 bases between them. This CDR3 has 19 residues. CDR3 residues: CASSLGPEGPSKGDTEAFF. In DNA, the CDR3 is TGTGCCAGCAGCCTAGGCCCCGAGGGACCCTCTAAGGGTGACACTGAAGCTTTCTTT.

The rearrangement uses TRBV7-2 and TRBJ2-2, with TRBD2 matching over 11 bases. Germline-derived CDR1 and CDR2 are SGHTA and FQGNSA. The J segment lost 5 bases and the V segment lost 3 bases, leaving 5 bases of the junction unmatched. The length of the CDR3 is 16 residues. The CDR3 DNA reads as TGTGCCAGCAGCTTCACTAGCGGGAGAAGGACCGGGGAGCTGTTTTTT. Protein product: CASSFTSGRRTGELFF.

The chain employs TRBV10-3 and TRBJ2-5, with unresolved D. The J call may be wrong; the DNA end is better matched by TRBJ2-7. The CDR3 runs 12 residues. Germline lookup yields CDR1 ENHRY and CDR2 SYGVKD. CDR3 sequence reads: CAISDGIYEQYF. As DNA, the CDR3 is TGTGCCATCAGTGACGGCATCTACGAGCAGTACTTC.

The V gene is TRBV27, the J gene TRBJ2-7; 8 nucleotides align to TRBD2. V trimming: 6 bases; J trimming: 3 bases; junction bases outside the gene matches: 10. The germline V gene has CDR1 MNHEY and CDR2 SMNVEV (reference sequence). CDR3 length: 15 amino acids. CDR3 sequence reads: CASSRGLAPNYEQYF. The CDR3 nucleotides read TGTGCCAGCAGCCGTGGACTAGCCCCAAACTACGAGCAGTACTTC.

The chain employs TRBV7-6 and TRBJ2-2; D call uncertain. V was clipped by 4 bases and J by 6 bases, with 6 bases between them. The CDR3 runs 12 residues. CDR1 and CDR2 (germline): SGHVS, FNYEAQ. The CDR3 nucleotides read TGTGCCAGCAGCTCCCAATCCGGGGAGCTGTTTTTT. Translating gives CASSSQSGELFF.

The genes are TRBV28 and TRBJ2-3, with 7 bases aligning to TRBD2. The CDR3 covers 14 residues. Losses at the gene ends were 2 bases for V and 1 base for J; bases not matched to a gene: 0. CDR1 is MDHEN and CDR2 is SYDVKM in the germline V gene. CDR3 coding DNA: TGTGCCAGCAGTTTACTAGCGGGCACAGATACGCAGTATTTT. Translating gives CASSLLAGTDTQYF.

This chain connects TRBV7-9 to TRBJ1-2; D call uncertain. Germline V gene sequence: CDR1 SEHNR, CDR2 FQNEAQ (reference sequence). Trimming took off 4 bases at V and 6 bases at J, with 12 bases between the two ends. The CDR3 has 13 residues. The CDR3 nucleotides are TGTGCCAGCAGCTCCCCCTCCGGTAATGGCTACACCTTC. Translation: CASSSPSGNGYTF.

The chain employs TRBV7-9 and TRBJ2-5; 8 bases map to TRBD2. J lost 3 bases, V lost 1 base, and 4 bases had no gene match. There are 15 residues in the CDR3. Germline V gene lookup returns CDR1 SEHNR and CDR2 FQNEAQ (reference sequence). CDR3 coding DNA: TGTGCCAGCAGCTTAGGCGCGGGGGGCGAAGAGACCCAGTACTTC. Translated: CASSLGAGGEETQYF.

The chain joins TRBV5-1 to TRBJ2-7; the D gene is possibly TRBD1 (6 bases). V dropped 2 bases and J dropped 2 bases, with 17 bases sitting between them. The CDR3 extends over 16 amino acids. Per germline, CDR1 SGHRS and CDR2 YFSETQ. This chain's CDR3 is CASSFNPSGEAYEQYF. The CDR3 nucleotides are TGCGCCAGCAGCTTCAATCCATCAGGGGAAGCCTACGAGCAGTACTTC. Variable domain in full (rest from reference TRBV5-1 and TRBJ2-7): KAGVTQTPRYLIKTRGQQVTLSCSPISGHRSVSWYQQTPGQGLQFLFEYFSETQRNKGNFPGRFSGRQFSNSRSEMNVSTLELGDSALYLCASSFNPSGEAYEQYFGPGTRLTVT.

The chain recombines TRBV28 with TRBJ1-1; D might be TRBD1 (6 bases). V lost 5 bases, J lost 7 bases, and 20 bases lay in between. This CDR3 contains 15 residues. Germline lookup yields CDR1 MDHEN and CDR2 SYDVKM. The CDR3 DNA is TGTGCCAGCAGTGTGGGCGGGGGGCGCGTGGTTGAAGCTTTCTTT. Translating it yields CASSVGGGRVVEAFF.

This CDR3 is CASSLGWGNTEAFF. Written as DNA, the CDR3 is TGCGCCAGCAGCTTGGGATGGGGCAACACTGAAGCTTTCTTT. This sequence joins TRBV5-1 and TRBJ1-1; the D gene is possibly TRBD1 (5 bases). CDR1 is SGHRS and CDR2 is YFSETQ in the germline V gene. There are 14 residues in the CDR3. Between the trimmed V and J ends, which lost 0 bases and 2 bases, there was a span of 8 bases.

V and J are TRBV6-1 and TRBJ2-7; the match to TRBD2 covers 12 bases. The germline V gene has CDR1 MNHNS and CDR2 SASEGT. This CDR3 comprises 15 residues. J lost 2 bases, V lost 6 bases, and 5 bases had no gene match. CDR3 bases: TGTGCCAGCAGACTACTAGCGGGAGGTCCCTACGAGCAGTACTTC. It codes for CASRLLAGGPYEQYF.

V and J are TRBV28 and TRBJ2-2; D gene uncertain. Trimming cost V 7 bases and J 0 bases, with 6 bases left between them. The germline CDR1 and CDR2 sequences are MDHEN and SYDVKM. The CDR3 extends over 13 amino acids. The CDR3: CASNLANTGELFF. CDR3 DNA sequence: TGTGCCAGCAATTTGGCGAACACCGGGGAGCTGTTTTTT.

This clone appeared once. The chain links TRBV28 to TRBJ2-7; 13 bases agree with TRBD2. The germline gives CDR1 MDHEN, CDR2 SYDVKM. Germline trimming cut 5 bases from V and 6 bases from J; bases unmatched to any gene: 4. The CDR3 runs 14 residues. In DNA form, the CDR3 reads TGTGCCAGCAGTCCCGGACTAGCGGGAGTCGAGCAGTACTTC. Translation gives CASSPGLAGVEQYF.

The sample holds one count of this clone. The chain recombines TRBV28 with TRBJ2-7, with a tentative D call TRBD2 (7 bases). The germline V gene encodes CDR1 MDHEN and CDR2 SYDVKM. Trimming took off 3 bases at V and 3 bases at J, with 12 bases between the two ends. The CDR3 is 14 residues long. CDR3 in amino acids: CASSFRGDYYEQYF. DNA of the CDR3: TGTGCCAGCAGTTTTAGGGGGGACTACTACGAGCAGTACTTC. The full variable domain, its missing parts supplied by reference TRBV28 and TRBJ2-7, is DVKVTQSSRYLVKRTGEKVFLECVQDMDHENMFWYRQDPGLGLRLIYFSYDVKMKEKGDIPEGYSVSREKKERFSLILESASTNQTSMYLCASSFRGDYYEQYFGPGTRLTVT.

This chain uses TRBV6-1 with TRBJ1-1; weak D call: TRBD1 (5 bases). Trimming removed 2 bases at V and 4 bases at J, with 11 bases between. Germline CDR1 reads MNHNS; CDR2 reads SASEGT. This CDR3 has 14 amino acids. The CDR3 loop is CASSERGGVTEAFF. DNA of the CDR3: TGTGCCAGCAGTGAACGCGGGGGGGTCACTGAAGCTTTCTTT.

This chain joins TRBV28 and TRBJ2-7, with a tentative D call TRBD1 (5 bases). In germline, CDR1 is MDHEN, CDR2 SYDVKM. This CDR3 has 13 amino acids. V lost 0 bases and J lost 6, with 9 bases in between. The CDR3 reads CASSLWSQGEQYF. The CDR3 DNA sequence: TGTGCCAGCAGTTTATGGAGCCAGGGCGAGCAGTACTTC.

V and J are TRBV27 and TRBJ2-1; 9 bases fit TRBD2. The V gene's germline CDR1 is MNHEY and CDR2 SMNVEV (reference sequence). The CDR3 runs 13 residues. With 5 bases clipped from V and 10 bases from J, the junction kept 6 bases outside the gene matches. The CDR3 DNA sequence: TGTGCCAGCAGTCCTAGCGGGAATAACGAGCAGTTCTTC. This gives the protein CASSPSGNNEQFF.

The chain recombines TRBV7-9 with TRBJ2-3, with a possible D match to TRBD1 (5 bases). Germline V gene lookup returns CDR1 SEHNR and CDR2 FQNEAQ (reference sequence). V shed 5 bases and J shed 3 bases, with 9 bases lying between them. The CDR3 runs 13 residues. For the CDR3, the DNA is TGTGCCAGCAGCCAGGCAGGGACAGATACGCAGTATTTT. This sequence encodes CASSQAGTDTQYF.